Following are 29 T cell receptor beta chains from one sample sequenced in a study of shared clonotypes between healthy human individuals. Using immunoSEQ multiplex PCR, the repertoire was profiled, and TCRdb retains in-frame clones only, with some absent. In the table there are under 2,000,000 clones, roughly 95% of which are singletons. Terminally differentiated effector memory CD45RA+ cells were excluded from the naive CD8 cells, which were CD45RO-negative and positively selected for CCR7. Sequenced sample: naive CD8+ T cells sorted from blood. These receptors all stem from a man aged 18 to 30 in good health.

The V call is TRBV19, the J call TRBJ1-5, with D possibly matching TRBD1 (5 bases). Trimming removed 5 bases at V and 2 bases at J, with 16 bases between. Germline CDR1 is LNHDA and CDR2 is SQIVND (reference sequence). The CDR3 extends over 16 amino acids. The CDR3 DNA sequence: TGTGCCAGTAGTGCAGAGGGGTTCGTGGGCAATCAGCCCCAGCATTTT. This encodes CASSAEGFVGNQPQHF. Full variable domain (outside the CDR3, taken from reference TRBV19 and TRBJ1-5): DGGITQSPKYLFRKEGQNVTLSCEQNLNHDAMYWYRQDPGQGLRLIYYSQIVNDFQKGDIAEGYSVSREKKESFPLTVTSAQKNPTAFYLCASSAEGFVGNQPQHFGDGTRLSIL.

CDR3 region: CAWSPQGRPSNYGYTF. CDR3 coding DNA: TGTGCCTGGAGTCCCCAAGGACGGCCTTCTAACTATGGCTACACCTTC. The rearrangement joins TRBV30 to TRBJ1-2; the D is unclear. In germline, CDR1 is GTSNPN, CDR2 SVGIG (reference sequence). The CDR3 length is 16 residues. V was clipped by 2 bases and J by 0 bases, with 16 bases between them.

The V gene is TRBV19, the J gene TRBJ2-7; 12 positions agree with TRBD2. V lost 10 bases and J lost 1; bases outside the gene matches: 8. Per the germline V gene, CDR1 is LNHDA and CDR2 is SQIVND (reference sequence). This CDR3 has 15 amino acids. The CDR3 sequence is CATLAGGLKSYEQYF. As DNA, the CDR3 is TGTGCCACACTAGCGGGGGGCTTAAAGTCCTACGAGCAGTACTTC.

The chain combines TRBV10-2 with TRBJ2-7, with TRBD2 identical over 7 bases. The CDR3 extends over 14 amino acids. Trimming cost V 2 bases and J 4 bases; bases outside gene matches: 5. The germline gives CDR1 WSHSY, CDR2 SAAADI. Here the CDR3 reads CASSEEGGPYEQYF. CDR3 nucleotide sequence: TGCGCCAGCAGTGAGGAGGGAGGGCCTTACGAGCAGTACTTC.

This chain joins TRBV11-1 and TRBJ2-1; TRBD1 agrees at 10 bases. After removal of 5 bases from V and 4 bases from J, the junction contained 5 bases not matched to a gene. CDR3 length: 15 residues. Germline assignment: CDR1 SGHAT and CDR2 FQDESV (reference sequence). The DNA for the CDR3 is TGTGCCAGCAGCCGGGACAGGGGTTTGTACAATGAGCAGTTCTTC. It translates to CASSRDRGLYNEQFF.

The chain carries TRBV6-5 and TRBJ2-2; D is unresolved. V was pared by 7 bases and J by 0 bases, with 6 bases between. The CDR3 contains 13 residues. Germline CDR1 is MNHEY and CDR2 is SVGAGI. The chain's CDR3 is CASKEPNTGELFF. As DNA, the CDR3 is TGTGCCAGCAAAGAGCCGAACACCGGGGAGCTGTTTTTT.

This chain connects TRBV7-8 to TRBJ2-5; 8 bases match TRBD2. Trimming cost V 1 base and J 1 base; bases outside gene matches: 2. The length of the CDR3 is 15 residues. The germline V gene encodes CDR1 SGHVS and CDR2 FQNEAQ. CDR3 coding DNA: TGTGCCAGCAGCTTAGGAGCGGGGGCCCAAGAGACCCAGTACTTC. Its protein is CASSLGAGAQETQYF.

This rearrangement joins TRBV10-3 to TRBJ2-7, with TRBD2 identical over 9 bases. The CDR3 runs to 18 residues. The trim removed 3 bases at V and 1 base at J, leaving 13 bases unmatched. Germline V gene sequence: CDR1 ENHRY, CDR2 SYGVKD. The CDR3 DNA reads TGTGCCATCAGTGACCCCATGGGGCTAGCGGGGACTTCCTACGAGCAGTACTTC. Protein: CAISDPMGLAGTSYEQYF.

The J gene is TRBJ2-7, the V gene TRBV5-8; the D gene is possibly TRBD2 (5 bases). V lost 0 bases to trimming and J lost 2 bases, with 9 bases between them. Germline V gene data show CDR1 as SGHTS and CDR2 as YDEGEE. The length of the CDR3 is 14 residues. The CDR3 loop reads CASSLEERTYEQYF. The CDR3 nucleotides are TGTGCCAGCAGCTTGGAAGAGCGGACCTACGAGCAGTACTTC.

The chain has TRBV10-3 and TRBJ1-1; D gene ambiguous. Germline-derived CDR1 and CDR2 are ENHRY and SYGVKD. CDR3 size: 16 residues. V was shortened by 0 bases and J by 0 bases, with 11 bases between the two germline ends. CDR3 DNA sequence: TGTGCCATCAGTGAGTCGATACCTCACCTGAACACTGAAGCTTTCTTT. Translating it yields CAISESIPHLNTEAFF.

This chain joins TRBV30 and TRBJ2-1; D is unclear. Per germline, CDR1 GTSNPN and CDR2 SVGIG (reference sequence). Trimming removed 0 bases from V and 5 bases from J, with 8 bases in between. This CDR3 is built from 13 residues. CDR3: CAWSVGADNEQFF. The CDR3 DNA reads TGTGCCTGGAGTGTGGGCGCGGACAATGAGCAGTTCTTC.

This chain links TRBV7-2 with TRBJ2-7; 8 nucleotides match TRBD1. This CDR3 comprises 14 residues. After removal of 6 bases from V and 4 bases from J, the junction contained 8 bases not matched to a gene. Germline V gene sequence: CDR1 SGHTA, CDR2 FQGNSA. CDR3 DNA sequence: TGTGCCAGCAGTTCCATGACAGGGGATTACGAGCAGTACTTC. Protein sequence: CASSSMTGDYEQYF.

The V gene is TRBV28, the J gene TRBJ1-1; no clear D. Trimming cost V 6 bases and J 1 base, with 9 bases left between them. The V gene's germline CDR1 is MDHEN and CDR2 SYDVKM. This CDR3 contains 13 residues. The CDR3 sequence is CASRVRGNTEAFF. In DNA form, the CDR3 reads TGTGCCAGCAGGGTTAGAGGGAACACTGAAGCTTTCTTT.

The chain combines TRBV19 with TRBJ2-6; no clear D. This CDR3 region has 16 residues. Germline V gene data show CDR1 as LNHDA and CDR2 as SQIVND (reference sequence). V dropped 5 bases and J dropped 4 bases, with 15 bases sitting between them. The CDR3 sequence is CASSSPARDGANVLTF. CDR3 DNA: TGTGCCAGTAGTTCCCCGGCCAGAGACGGGGCCAACGTCCTGACTTTC.

This chain's CDR3 is CASSERAGPSTDTQYF. DNA for the CDR3: TGTGCCAGCAGTGAGCGGGCAGGGCCGAGCACAGATACGCAGTATTTT. The J gene is TRBJ2-3, the V gene TRBV6-1, with D possibly being TRBD1 or TRBD2 (5 bases each). V gave up 3 bases and J gave up 0 bases, with 13 bases separating them. The germline CDR1 and CDR2 sequences are MNHNS and SASEGT. CDR3 length: 16 amino acids.

In the case of this clone: This sample includes further DNA sequences coding for the same CDR3. The chain couples TRBV13 to TRBJ1-2, with D unresolved. This CDR3 region has 13 residues. The V gene lost 4 bases and the J gene lost 3 bases, with 9 bases spanning the gap. Germline V gives CDR1 PRHDT, CDR2 FYEKMQ (reference sequence). DNA for the CDR3: TGTGCCAGCAGCTCGGGAAGGGACTATGGCTACACCTTC. Protein: CASSSGRDYGYTF.

The chain combines TRBV7-8 with TRBJ1-2, with no clear D. The germline CDR1 and CDR2 sequences are SGHVS and FQNEAQ. V lost 4 bases and J lost 6, with 15 bases in between. The CDR3 is made up of 14 amino acids. The CDR3 nucleotides read TGTGCCAGCAGCTCGCCCCCGGGAGTAGATGGCTACACCTTC. Amino acids: CASSSPPGVDGYTF.

This clone was seen only once. The CDR3 spells CASSKQDTGELFF. The CDR3, as DNA: TGTGCCAGTAGTAAGCAGGATACCGGGGAGCTGTTTTTT. This rearrangement joins TRBV19 to TRBJ2-2; unclear D gene. Germline CDR1 is LNHDA and CDR2 is SQIVND (reference sequence). The CDR3 has 13 amino acids. V lost 4 bases, J lost 5 bases, and 8 bases lay in between.

The V and J genes are TRBV13 and TRBJ1-2, with D possibly being TRBD1 (5 bases). V was shortened by 0 bases and J by 2 bases, with 7 bases between the two germline ends. The CDR3 totals 14 residues. Germline V gene lookup returns CDR1 PRHDT and CDR2 FYEKMQ (reference sequence). The CDR3 DNA reads as TGTGCCAGCAGCTTAGGCGAGGGGAACTATGGCTACACCTTC. Protein: CASSLGEGNYGYTF. Full variable domain (outside the CDR3, taken from reference TRBV13 and TRBJ1-2): AAGVIQSPRHLIKEKRETATLKCYPIPRHDTVYWYQQGPGQDPQFLISFYEKMQSDKGSIPDRFSAQQFSDYHSELNMSSLELGDSALYFCASSLGEGNYGYTFGSGTRLTVV.

The chain couples TRBV28 to TRBJ2-5, with 10 positions matching TRBD2. From germline, CDR1 is MDHEN and CDR2 SYDVKM. The CDR3 has 20 amino acids. Trimming at V came to 2 bases and at J to 5 bases, leaving 20 bases not matched to a gene. This CDR3 is CASSLTDSTAGGPPSETQYF. The CDR3 bases are TGTGCCAGCAGTTTAACCGACTCAACAGCGGGGGGGCCGCCTTCGGAGACCCAGTACTTC.

The chain links TRBV13 to TRBJ2-5; D may be TRBD1 (6 bases). The CDR3 is 14 residues long. Germline-derived CDR1 and CDR2 are PRHDT and FYEKMQ (reference sequence). The germline V and J ends were trimmed by 5 bases and 5 bases, with 15 bases remaining between them. CDR3 DNA sequence: TGTGCCAGCAGCAGACAGGCCCTGGGGGAGACCCAGTACTTC. It codes for CASSRQALGETQYF. Filled out from reference TRBV13 and TRBJ2-5, the complete variable domain reads AAGVIQSPRHLIKEKRETATLKCYPIPRHDTVYWYQQGPGQDPQFLISFYEKMQSDKGSIPDRFSAQQFSDYHSELNMSSLELGDSALYFCASSRQALGETQYFGPGTRLLVL.

V is TRBV30 and J is TRBJ2-1; D not resolved. Germline CDR1 is GTSNPN and CDR2 is SVGIG (reference sequence). Trimming stripped 4 bases from V and 8 bases from J, with 12 bases between. The CDR3 runs to 12 residues. CDR3 loop: CAWNYIDHEQFF. The CDR3 DNA is TGTGCCTGGAACTATATTGACCATGAGCAGTTCTTC.

Concerning this clone: Other DNA sequences in this sample translate to the same CDR3. This chain uses TRBV7-9 with TRBJ2-7; D remains ambiguous. The V and J ends lost 1 base and 2 bases respectively, with 9 bases between them. The CDR3 is made up of 14 amino acids. Per the germline V gene, CDR1 is SEHNR and CDR2 is FQNEAQ (reference sequence). The CDR3 nucleotides are TGTGCCAGCAGCTTAGTCTCCAGAACCTACGAGCAGTACTTC. Encoded protein: CASSLVSRTYEQYF.

This chain uses TRBV4-1 with TRBJ2-7; TRBD1 is a possible D gene (5 bases). Germline loops: CDR1 MGHRA, CDR2 YSYEKL. The CDR3 covers 17 residues. The germline V and J ends were trimmed by 6 bases and 0 bases, with 21 bases remaining between them. The DNA of the CDR3 is TGCGCCAGCAGTAAGCTGTGGTTGACAGTTTTCTCCTACGAGCAGTACTTC. It is translated as CASSKLWLTVFSYEQYF.

The gene calls are TRBV19 and TRBJ2-7; unclear D gene. V shed 4 bases and J shed 0 bases, with 10 bases lying between them. The CDR3 is 14 amino acids. In germline, CDR1 is LNHDA, CDR2 SQIVND (reference sequence). The CDR3 nucleotides are TGTGCCAGTAGTACGGCGGTCTTCTCCTACGAGCAGTACTTC. Translation: CASSTAVFSYEQYF.

V usage is TRBV2 and J usage is TRBJ1-1; 9 nucleotides align to TRBD1. The ends lost 6 bases at V and 1 base at J; junction bases unmatched: 6. Germline-derived CDR1 and CDR2 are SNHLY and FYNNEI. The CDR3 has 15 residues. For the CDR3, the DNA is TGTGCCAGCAGGTATACAGGGGGCACGAACACTGAAGCTTTCTTT. Encoded protein: CASRYTGGTNTEAFF.

The chain links TRBV13 to TRBJ2-7; 13 nucleotides align to TRBD2. J gave up 0 bases and V 5 bases, and 7 bases lay outside the gene matches. Germline CDR1 and CDR2: PRHDT and FYEKMQ (reference sequence). The CDR3 length is 17 residues. The CDR3 protein is CASSRGLAGPGSYEQYF. CDR3 sequence (DNA): TGTGCCAGCAGCCGGGGACTAGCGGGACCAGGCTCCTACGAGCAGTACTTC.

The chain links TRBV7-9 to TRBJ1-6, with TRBD1 matching over 11 bases. The CDR3 consists of 15 residues. V dropped 2 bases and J dropped 10; count of bases not matched to a gene: 4. The germline gives CDR1 SEHNR, CDR2 FQNEAQ (reference sequence). The CDR3 DNA is TGTGCCAGCAGCTTATCGGGACAGGGGGAATCACCCCTCCACTTT. It codes for CASSLSGQGESPLHF.

This sequence joins TRBV4-1 and TRBJ2-1, with a possible D match to TRBD2 (6 bases). The CDR3 length is 12 residues. Trimming shortened V by 9 bases and J by 4 bases, and 10 bases separated the two germline ends. Germline lookup yields CDR1 MGHRA and CDR2 YSYEKL. The DNA of the CDR3 is TGCGCCAGTTGGGACTGGTACAATGAGCAGTTCTTC. Translation gives CASWDWYNEQFF.